The rows below give T cell receptor beta chains drawn from one sample of a study of response to subunit inactivated influenza vaccine. TCRdb re-analysed the RT-PCR reads in MiXCR, keeping a single row per CDR3 protein. The top ten clones hold 9.5% to 13% of a sample with 650,000 to 700,000 distinct CDR3 sequences, approximately 14% of them seen once. The source material was PBMCs from blood, sampled 11 to 12 days after vaccination. These TCRs come from a man between 45 and 60 years old who received an inactivated influenza vaccine. Both conserved end residues are part of each CDR3. Fields, in order: clone size, D gene, J gene, V gene, CDR3 protein, CDR3 DNA. The D gene is left open where the match is weak. Rows may omit the clone size; those that give it use once, few, many or a size class.

abundance: few
d_gene: TRBD1
j_gene: TRBJ1-2
v_gene: TRBV9
CDR3aa: CASSAAGITWTGVYGYTF
CDR3nt: TGTGCCAGCAGTGCCGCCGGGATCACTTGGACAGGGGTTTATGGCTACACCTTC

abundance: -
d_gene: -
j_gene: TRBJ1-2
v_gene: TRBV10-3
CDR3aa: CAISESWRETGYTF
CDR3nt: TGTGCCATCAGTGAGTCGTGGCGTGAGACTGGCTACACCTTC

abundance: -
d_gene: -
j_gene: TRBJ2-7
v_gene: TRBV4-1
CDR3aa: CASSHGLGTLYEQYF
CDR3nt: TGCGCCAGCAGCCATGGTTTAGGGACCCTCTACGAGCAGTACTTC

abundance: many
d_gene: -
j_gene: TRBJ2-1
v_gene: TRBV12-3/TRBV12-4
CDR3aa: CASSLRDSGIYNEQFF
CDR3nt: TGTGCCAGCAGTCTTCGGGACTCGGGCATCTACAATGAGCAGTTCTTC

abundance: -
d_gene: TRBD1
j_gene: TRBJ2-3
v_gene: TRBV7-9
CDR3aa: CASSSDRAADTQYF
CDR3nt: TGTGCCAGCAGCTCGGACAGGGCGGCAGATACGCAGTATTTT

abundance: -
d_gene: TRBD2
j_gene: TRBJ2-7
v_gene: TRBV6-2/TRBV6-3
CDR3aa: CASSTWTSGGARSYEQYF
CDR3nt: TGTGCCAGCAGCACCTGGACTAGCGGGGGGGCCCGATCCTACGAGCAGTACTTC

abundance: many
d_gene: -
j_gene: TRBJ1-2
v_gene: TRBV12-3/TRBV12-4
CDR3aa: CASSLGRNYGYTF
CDR3nt: TGTGCCAGCAGTTTGGGCAGGAATTATGGCTACACCTTC

abundance: -
d_gene: -
j_gene: TRBJ2-7
v_gene: TRBV5-1
CDR3aa: CASSLIAEGYEQYF
CDR3nt: TGCGCCAGCAGCTTGATAGCGGAAGGTTACGAGCAGTACTTC

abundance: -
d_gene: -
j_gene: TRBJ2-5
v_gene: TRBV29-1
CDR3aa: CSVVTGYQETQYF
CDR3nt: TGCAGCGTTGTGACTGGGTACCAAGAGACCCAGTACTTC

abundance: -
d_gene: -
j_gene: TRBJ2-2
v_gene: TRBV11-2
CDR3aa: CASSFYLGGTGELFF
CDR3nt: TGTGCCAGCAGCTTTTATCTAGGCGGAACCGGGGAGCTGTTTTTT

abundance: many
d_gene: -
j_gene: TRBJ2-1
v_gene: TRBV5-5
CDR3aa: CASSFDTSWSEQFF
CDR3nt: TGTGCCAGCAGCTTCGACACTAGTTGGAGTGAGCAGTTCTTC

abundance: few
d_gene: TRBD1
j_gene: TRBJ1-5
v_gene: TRBV27
CDR3aa: CASSSSGGANQPQHF
CDR3nt: TGTGCCAGCAGTTCATCAGGGGGGGCGAATCAGCCCCAGCATTTT

abundance: few
d_gene: TRBD1
j_gene: TRBJ2-3
v_gene: TRBV6-1
CDR3aa: CASSVGQGRDTQYF
CDR3nt: TGTGCCAGCAGTGTGGGACAGGGGAGAGATACGCAGTATTTT

abundance: -
d_gene: -
j_gene: TRBJ2-3
v_gene: TRBV7-2
CDR3aa: CASSLAWGTDTQYF
CDR3nt: TGTGCCAGCAGCTTAGCTTGGGGCACAGATACGCAGTATTTT

abundance: few
d_gene: TRBD1
j_gene: TRBJ2-7
v_gene: TRBV2
CDR3aa: CASSVLAGTGGGYEQYF
CDR3nt: TGTGCCAGCAGTGTCTTAGCCGGGACAGGGGGTGGATACGAGCAGTACTTC

abundance: -
d_gene: TRBD2
j_gene: TRBJ2-7
v_gene: TRBV28
CDR3aa: CASTTSGRFSYEQYF
CDR3nt: TGTGCCAGCACCACTAGCGGGAGGTTCTCCTACGAGCAGTACTTC

abundance: -
d_gene: TRBD2
j_gene: TRBJ2-7
v_gene: TRBV7-2
CDR3aa: CASSKTLAGGSYEQYF
CDR3nt: TGTGCCAGCAGCAAAACACTAGCGGGAGGATCCTACGAGCAGTACTTC

abundance: -
d_gene: -
j_gene: TRBJ2-7
v_gene: TRBV27
CDR3aa: CASSAIAERGDEQYF
CDR3nt: TGTGCCAGCAGTGCCATAGCGGAGAGGGGCGACGAGCAGTACTTC

abundance: -
d_gene: -
j_gene: TRBJ1-1
v_gene: TRBV5-1
CDR3aa: CASSLEYGNTEAFF
CDR3nt: TGCGCCAGCAGCTTGGAATATGGGAACACTGAAGCTTTCTTT

abundance: -
d_gene: TRBD2
j_gene: TRBJ2-1
v_gene: TRBV4-3
CDR3aa: CASSQARTSGGQQFF
CDR3nt: TGCGCCAGCAGCCAAGCCCGGACTAGCGGGGGGCAGCAGTTCTTC

abundance: -
d_gene: TRBD2
j_gene: TRBJ2-5
v_gene: TRBV7-2
CDR3aa: CASSYRTSGGRETQYF
CDR3nt: TGTGCCAGCAGCTATCGGACTAGCGGGGGTAGGGAGACCCAGTACTTC

abundance: -
d_gene: -
j_gene: TRBJ2-7
v_gene: TRBV6-1
CDR3aa: CASSGLSPHEQYF
CDR3nt: TGTGCCAGCAGTGGGCTCTCTCCCCACGAGCAGTACTTC

abundance: -
d_gene: -
j_gene: TRBJ2-3
v_gene: TRBV19
CDR3aa: CATKRQFSTDTQYF
CDR3nt: TGTGCCACCAAGCGACAGTTTAGCACAGATACGCAGTATTTT

abundance: -
d_gene: TRBD2
j_gene: TRBJ2-2
v_gene: TRBV25-1
CDR3aa: CASSEFGLAGSSNTGELFF
CDR3nt: TGTGCCAGCAGTGAATTTGGTCTAGCGGGGTCCTCGAACACCGGGGAGCTGTTTTTT

abundance: few
d_gene: -
j_gene: TRBJ2-7
v_gene: TRBV6-1
CDR3aa: CASSEFGSGFYEQYF
CDR3nt: TGTGCCAGCAGTGAGTTCGGCAGTGGATTCTACGAGCAGTACTTC

abundance: -
d_gene: -
j_gene: TRBJ2-2
v_gene: TRBV24-1
CDR3aa: CATSDLNRADGELFF
CDR3nt: TGTGCCACCAGTGATTTGAACAGGGCGGACGGGGAGCTGTTTTTT

abundance: -
d_gene: -
j_gene: TRBJ1-3
v_gene: TRBV20-1
CDR3aa: CSARGAGRSGNTIYF
CDR3nt: TGCAGTGCTAGAGGGGCGGGGCGCTCTGGAAACACCATATATTTT

abundance: few
d_gene: TRBD2
j_gene: TRBJ2-7
v_gene: TRBV6-2/TRBV6-3
CDR3aa: CASSYLLFYGLAGVYEQYF
CDR3nt: TGTGCCAGCAGTTACCTCCTGTTCTACGGACTAGCGGGAGTGTACGAGCAGTACTTC

abundance: -
d_gene: -
j_gene: TRBJ2-1
v_gene: TRBV29-1
CDR3aa: CSVGRVINNEQFF
CDR3nt: TGCAGCGTTGGGCGGGTAATCAACAATGAGCAGTTCTTC

abundance: many
d_gene: -
j_gene: TRBJ2-1
v_gene: TRBV20-1
CDR3aa: CSARWSNEQFF
CDR3nt: TGCAGTGCTAGATGGAGCAATGAGCAGTTCTTC

abundance: few
d_gene: TRBD2
j_gene: TRBJ2-7
v_gene: TRBV15
CDR3aa: CATSRGRSGRALYEQYF
CDR3nt: TGTGCCACCAGCAGAGGGAGAAGCGGGAGGGCCCTCTACGAGCAGTACTTC

abundance: many
d_gene: TRBD1
j_gene: TRBJ1-1
v_gene: TRBV10-3
CDR3aa: CAISRQGYTEAFF
CDR3nt: TGTGCCATCAGCCGACAGGGGTACACTGAAGCTTTCTTT

abundance: -
d_gene: -
j_gene: TRBJ2-3
v_gene: TRBV5-1
CDR3aa: CASSPGDADTQYF
CDR3nt: TGCGCCAGCAGCCCAGGGGACGCAGATACGCAGTATTTT

abundance: many
d_gene: -
j_gene: TRBJ1-1
v_gene: TRBV5-5
CDR3aa: CASSLLYRDDTEAFF
CDR3nt: TGTGCCAGCAGCTTGTTATACAGGGATGACACTGAAGCTTTCTTT

abundance: -
d_gene: TRBD1
j_gene: TRBJ2-5
v_gene: TRBV18
CDR3aa: CASSQGAGETQYF
CDR3nt: TGTGCCAGCTCACAGGGGGCCGGCGAGACCCAGTACTTC

abundance: few
d_gene: -
j_gene: TRBJ2-2
v_gene: TRBV20-1
CDR3aa: CSARDRGTLGGELFF
CDR3nt: TGCAGTGCTAGAGACCGAGGGACTTTAGGCGGGGAGCTGTTTTTT

abundance: few
d_gene: -
j_gene: TRBJ2-2
v_gene: TRBV6-2/TRBV6-3
CDR3aa: CASSYTWEIDGELFF
CDR3nt: TGTGCCAGCAGTTATACGTGGGAGATTGACGGGGAGCTGTTTTTT

abundance: many
d_gene: -
j_gene: TRBJ2-5
v_gene: TRBV15
CDR3aa: CATSRDRGLASQETQYF
CDR3nt: TGTGCCACCAGCCGTGACCGAGGGTTGGCGAGTCAAGAGACCCAGTACTTC

abundance: -
d_gene: TRBD2
j_gene: TRBJ2-1
v_gene: TRBV28
CDR3aa: CASNSGAYNEQFF
CDR3nt: TGTGCCAGTAATAGCGGGGCTTACAATGAGCAGTTCTTC

abundance: many
d_gene: -
j_gene: TRBJ2-5
v_gene: TRBV4-3
CDR3aa: CASSQDTNQETQYF
CDR3nt: TGCGCCAGCAGCCAGGACACTAACCAAGAGACCCAGTACTTC

abundance: -
d_gene: TRBD1
j_gene: TRBJ2-7
v_gene: TRBV20-1
CDR3aa: CSCGQGVPWEQYF
CDR3nt: TGCAGTTGTGGACAGGGGGTTCCGTGGGAGCAGTACTTC

abundance: few
d_gene: TRBD1
j_gene: TRBJ2-1
v_gene: TRBV6-2/TRBV6-3
CDR3aa: CASSGNLGNRGNYNEQFF
CDR3nt: TGTGCCAGCAGTGGAAACCTAGGTAACAGGGGGAACTACAATGAGCAGTTCTTC

abundance: few
d_gene: -
j_gene: TRBJ2-1
v_gene: TRBV20-1
CDR3aa: CSVLGTYSYNEQFF
CDR3nt: TGCAGTGTTCTCGGGACTTACTCCTACAATGAGCAGTTCTTC

abundance: -
d_gene: TRBD1
j_gene: TRBJ1-4
v_gene: TRBV12-3/TRBV12-4
CDR3aa: CASSLNQGGEKLFF
CDR3nt: TGTGCCAGCAGTTTAAACCAGGGGGGTGAAAAACTGTTTTTT

abundance: few
d_gene: -
j_gene: TRBJ2-2
v_gene: TRBV7-3
CDR3aa: CASSLPAGGSTGELFF
CDR3nt: TGTGCCAGCAGCTTACCTGCGGGTGGGAGCACCGGGGAGCTGTTTTTT

abundance: many
d_gene: -
j_gene: TRBJ1-2
v_gene: TRBV12-3/TRBV12-4
CDR3aa: CASSPREVGGYTF
CDR3nt: TGTGCCAGCAGTCCGAGGGAGGTGGGGGGCTACACCTTC

abundance: few
d_gene: -
j_gene: TRBJ2-5
v_gene: TRBV12-3/TRBV12-4
CDR3aa: CASSLAGDSQETQYF
CDR3nt: TGTGCCAGCAGTTTAGCGGGGGACTCCCAAGAGACCCAGTACTTC

abundance: -
d_gene: TRBD1
j_gene: TRBJ2-3
v_gene: TRBV28
CDR3aa: CASSSITGTGRDTQYF
CDR3nt: TGTGCCAGCAGTTCGATAACCGGGACAGGGCGGGATACGCAGTATTTT

abundance: -
d_gene: TRBD1
j_gene: TRBJ2-7
v_gene: TRBV12-3/TRBV12-4
CDR3aa: CASSLGTVQYF
CDR3nt: TGTGCCAGCAGTCTGGGGACAGTGCAGTACTTC

abundance: -
d_gene: -
j_gene: TRBJ2-7
v_gene: TRBV6-2/TRBV6-3
CDR3aa: CATRGRISYEQYF
CDR3nt: TGTGCTACACGGGGACGGATATCCTACGAGCAGTACTTC

abundance: few
d_gene: TRBD2
j_gene: TRBJ2-3
v_gene: TRBV12-3/TRBV12-4
CDR3aa: CASSGVGTSGGPPSTDTQYF
CDR3nt: TGTGCCAGCAGCGGGGTAGGGACTAGCGGGGGACCCCCAAGCACAGATACGCAGTATTTT